The text below deals with one T cell receptor beta chain. Genomic DNA (from each subset) was split evenly across several immunoSEQ plates. The assay was immunoSEQ multiplex PCR, and TCRdb's table has in-frame clones only and misses some. The sample comprises 450,000 to 700,000 clones, around 95% of which are singletons, and approximately 0.1% rests with the top ten. The data originate from a study of shared clonotypes between healthy human individuals. Cells designated naive CD8 were CD45RO-negative and were positively selected for CCR7, with terminally differentiated effector memory CD45RA+ cells excluded. The sequence came from a young woman in good health. The sequencing input was naive CD8+ T cells sorted from blood.

The CDR3 is CASSEPQGEDEKLFF. CDR3 bases: TGTGCCAGCAGTGAACCGCAGGGCGAAGACGAAAAACTGTTTTTT. The chain is built from TRBV25-1 and TRBJ1-4; weak D call: TRBD1 (5 bases). The V and J ends lost 2 bases and 8 bases respectively, with 15 bases between them. The V gene's germline CDR1 is MGHDK and CDR2 SYGVNS. There are 15 residues in the CDR3.